Following are 5 T cell receptor beta chains from one sample sequenced in a study of a mutant IDH1 vaccine in newly diagnosed glioma. Time point denoted: week 47, end of study. Vaccination used 300 ug of mutant IDH1 20-mer peptide per dose, with topical imiquimod. The assay was immunoSEQ multiplex PCR, and TCRdb's table has in-frame clones only and misses some. The sample holds approximately 50,000 clones; over 60% are singletons and the top ten take around 4.7%. No antigen has been assigned to these receptors. Sequencing used PBMCs, obtained from a glioma patient whose treatment included an IDH1 peptide vaccine. The receptors were gathered from a woman in her thirties or forties with glioma. Some clones in this sample may be carry-over from other donors' samples.

This clone was detected once. The rearrangement links TRBV10-3 to TRBJ2-7; 12 bases fit TRBD2. Per the germline V gene, CDR1 is ENHRY and CDR2 is SYGVKD. V lost 11 bases to trimming and J lost 7 bases; unmatched junction nucleotides: 6. This CDR3 region has 12 residues. The CDR3 nucleotides are TGTGCCCACGAGGGGACTAGCGGGGAGCAGTACTTC. It yields the protein CAHEGTSGEQYF.

The V call is TRBV4-1, the J call TRBJ1-4, with D perhaps TRBD1 (6 bases). Trimming took off 3 bases at V and 8 bases at J, with 19 bases between the two ends. The CDR3 contains 16 residues. The germline CDR1 and CDR2 sequences are MGHRA and YSYEKL. The CDR3 here is CASSQATTGIREKLFF. CDR3 DNA sequence: TGCGCCAGCAGCCAGGCCACTACAGGGATTCGAGAAAAACTGTTTTTT.

The count of this clone is one. The chain employs TRBV14 and TRBJ1-1; 8 positions match TRBD1. Trimming removed 3 bases from V and 11 bases from J; junction bases left unmatched: 14. The CDR3 has 15 residues. Germline CDR1 and CDR2: SGHDN and FVKESK. CDR3 in DNA: TGTGCCAGCAGCCAGGCCGGGACAGGCGCCGTGAGGGCTTTCTTT. Its translation: CASSQAGTGAVRAFF.

This chain links TRBV6-5 with TRBJ2-1; D not certain. This CDR3 comprises 13 residues. Per the germline V gene, CDR1 is MNHEY and CDR2 is SVGAGI. The ends were cut back, 0 bases at V and 9 bases at J, with 9 bases in the middle. Written as DNA, the CDR3 is TGTGCCAGCAGTTACTCGAAGCCACCTGAGCAGTTCTTC. This gives the protein CASSYSKPPEQFF.

This chain connects TRBV10-3 to TRBJ2-5; 10 bases are a match to TRBD2. This CDR3 comprises 13 residues. The V gene end was trimmed by 9 bases and the J gene end by 4 bases; junction bases not matched to a gene: 5. Germline loops: CDR1 ENHRY, CDR2 SYGVKD. CDR3 in DNA: TGTGCCATGACAGCGGGAGGGGCAGAGACCCAGTACTTC. It codes for CAMTAGGAETQYF.